The clone carrying this TCR beta chain was picked up many times. Its specificity is unknown. The read comes to an end 3 residues before the CDR3 does, leaving the germline J gene to fill in the end. Data came from immunoSEQ multiplex PCR; TCRdb stores just in-frame clones and leaves some out. Observed in the sample are several thousand clones, none of them singletons. The record originates from a study of T cell clonality in common variable immunodeficiency. Findings of the study overall: Common variable immunodeficiency TCR beta sequences reportedly had fewer deletions and N-nucleotide insertions.

Germline V lookup: CDR1 SGHNT, CDR2 YENEEA. The CDR3 extends over 13 amino acids. V shed 3 bases and J shed 5 bases, with 7 bases lying between them. Material: peripheral blood mononuclear cells. V and J are TRBV11-3 and TRBJ2-2; D call uncertain. This TCR was recovered from a human donor with common variable immunodeficiency. CDR3 loop: CASSFRRTGELFF. Partial CDR3 DNA: TGTGCCAGCAGCTTCCGCAGGACCGGGGAG.